A selection of T cell receptor beta chains follows, all from one sample in a study of blood T cell repertoires in COVID-19. Profiling relied on immunoSEQ multiplex PCR, and the TCRdb table lists in-frame clones only, not all of them. The repertoire includes around 620,000 clones, over 80% of them detected once, and roughly 0.25% sits in the top ten. What was sequenced was peripheral blood. These receptors were obtained from a woman aged 18-30 years with acute or convalescent COVID-19. Both conserved end residues are part of each CDR3. A D gene is named only where the DNA matches it firmly. Clone sizes are given selectively: once, few, many, or a class where the clone is expanded.

d_call | j_call | clone_size | v_call | cdr3_nt | cdr3_aa
- | TRBJ1-5 | - | TRBV27 | TGTGCCAGCAGTCGCACTTTCGGGCAGCCCCAGCATTTT | CASSRTFGQPQHF
- | TRBJ1-1 | - | TRBV5-1 | TGCGCCAGCAGCTTGGAGGGAGGGGGAGGGACTTTCTTT | CASSLEGGGGTFF
TRBD1 | TRBJ1-4 | few | TRBV19 | TGTGCCAGTAGTGGGACAGGGCTGGGTGAAAAACTGTTTTTT | CASSGTGLGEKLFF
TRBD1 | TRBJ2-7 | - | TRBV19 | TGTGCCAGTAGTCCAGTAGAGGGACAGGTATCCGAGCAGTACTTC | CASSPVEGQVSEQYF
- | TRBJ2-3 | - | TRBV24-1 | TGTGCCACCAGTGTTTCAGGGAAGGGCACAGATACGCAGTATTTT | CATSVSGKGTDTQYF
TRBD1 | TRBJ1-1 | - | TRBV9 | TGTGCCAGCAGCGCGGGGACAGTTCAGAACACTGAAGCTTTCTTT | CASSAGTVQNTEAFF
- | TRBJ1-2 | - | TRBV3-1/TRBV3-2 | TGTGCCAGCAGCCTCAGGCAGGGCTACACCTTC | CASSLRQGYTF
- | TRBJ1-1 | - | TRBV5-6 | TGTGCCAGCACCCGTGCAAGGGGCACTGAAGCTTTCTTT | CASTRARGTEAFF
- | TRBJ1-5 | - | TRBV7-3 | TGTGCCAGGCTCTTCGGGGCCCAGCATTTT | CARLFGAQHF
- | TRBJ2-1 | - | TRBV19 | TGTGCCAGTAGTATTCCGGGACTTCCCAATGAGCAGTTCTTC | CASSIPGLPNEQFF
- | TRBJ1-6 | - | TRBV5-1 | TGCGCCAGCAGCTTGGCCCCCCAGGTCCGATCACCCCTCCACTTT | CASSLAPQVRSPLHF
- | TRBJ1-5 | few | TRBV5-6 | TGTGCCAGCAGCTTGGCAATGGGGGCGAATCAGCCCCAGCATTTT | CASSLAMGANQPQHF
- | TRBJ2-7 | - | TRBV5-5 | TGTGCCAGCAGTCCTTCTCACGGGGAGCAGTACTTC | CASSPSHGEQYF
TRBD2 | TRBJ2-3 | - | TRBV5-1 | TGCGCCAGCAGCCAGACGGGACTAGCGGGGGGGCCAGGAGATACGCAGTATTTT | CASSQTGLAGGPGDTQYF
- | TRBJ1-2 | - | TRBV6-2/TRBV6-3 | TGTGCCAGCAGCAGAACCCGGGAGAAGCTTTATGGCTACACCTTC | CASSRTREKLYGYTF
- | TRBJ1-2 | once | TRBV9 | TGTGCCAGCAGCGTCAGGGAATGGGGCTACACCTTC | CASSVREWGYTF
TRBD1 | TRBJ2-3 | - | TRBV24-1 | TGTGCCACCAGCTCCTCCGGGAGGACAGGGGGCTTGGAAGATACGCAGTATTTT | CATSSSGRTGGLEDTQYF
TRBD1 | TRBJ2-7 | - | TRBV24-1 | TGTGCCACCAGTGGGCCAAGGACAGGGACTCGAACCGAGTACGAGCAGTACTTC | CATSGPRTGTRTEYEQYF
- | TRBJ1-2 | - | TRBV11-3 | TGTGCCAGCAGCCATACCTCGGATGGTCGGACAAACTATGGCTACACCTTC | CASSHTSDGRTNYGYTF
TRBD2 | TRBJ2-1 | - | TRBV6-1 | TGTGCCAGCAGTGGGAGACTAGCGGCCTCCTACAATGAGCAGTTCTTC | CASSGRLAASYNEQFF
- | TRBJ2-1 | - | TRBV6-5 | TGTGCCAGCAGTTACGGTGGGGCTCGGACCTACAATGAGCAGTTCTTC | CASSYGGARTYNEQFF
- | TRBJ2-3 | - | TRBV7-2 | TGTGCCAGCAGCTTACGTAGGGGGGGGACCACAGATACGCAGTATTTT | CASSLRRGGTTDTQYF
- | TRBJ1-1 | - | TRBV6-5 | TGTGCCAGCAGTTGGGAGGTCCCCGTGGTAGCTTTCTTT | CASSWEVPVVAFF
TRBD1 | TRBJ2-1 | once | TRBV4-1 | TGCGCCAGCAGTCCCGGGACAGGGGGGCTCTACAATGAGCAGTTCTTC | CASSPGTGGLYNEQFF
TRBD1 | TRBJ1-1 | - | TRBV9 | TGTGCCAGCAGCGCCCAGGGGGCCCCTAACACTGAAGCTTTCTTT | CASSAQGAPNTEAFF
- | TRBJ1-4 | - | TRBV7-2 | TGTGCCAGCAGTTTTCATGGGGGGACTAATGAAAAACTGTTTTTT | CASSFHGGTNEKLFF
- | TRBJ1-5 | - | TRBV3-1/TRBV3-2 | TGTGCCAGCAGCCTTACAGCTAGCAATCAGCCCCAGCATTTT | CASSLTASNQPQHF
- | TRBJ1-2 | few | TRBV21-1 | TGTGCCAGCAGCAAAGAGAGAACTAACTATGGCTACACCTTC | CASSKERTNYGYTF
TRBD1 | TRBJ1-3 | few | TRBV13 | TGTGCCAGCTCGGACAGGGGAGGAAACACCATATATTTT | CASSDRGGNTIYF
- | TRBJ2-1 | - | TRBV5-1 | TGCGCCAGCAGCGGCCACATACAGAATGAGCAGTTCTTC | CASSGHIQNEQFF
TRBD1 | TRBJ1-2 | - | TRBV7-9 | TGTGCCAGCAGCTTGGCCCCCTGGACAGGGGTCACCTCCTATGGCTACACCTTC | CASSLAPWTGVTSYGYTF
- | TRBJ2-5 | once | TRBV30 | TGTGCCTGGAGTGTACTTTCAGGGGCGCAAGAGACCCAGTACTTC | CAWSVLSGAQETQYF
TRBD1 | TRBJ2-7 | - | TRBV19 | TGTGCCAGTAACATCCCCGGGACAGGGAACGGCGAGCAGTACTTC | CASNIPGTGNGEQYF
- | TRBJ1-1 | - | TRBV5-6 | TGTGCCAGCAGCTTGCTTGGCTACACTGAAGCTTTCTTT | CASSLLGYTEAFF
- | TRBJ1-3 | few | TRBV15 | TGTGCCACCAGCAGAGATACATCCACCATATATTTT | CATSRDTSTIYF
- | TRBJ1-5 | few | TRBV5-1 | TGCGCCAGCAGCTTGGAGGGGCAGGGTGGGCAGTTCCAGCATTTT | CASSLEGQGGQFQHF
TRBD1 | TRBJ1-2 | few | TRBV12-3/TRBV12-4 | TGTGCCAGCAGTCCAAGCGACAGGGACGGCTACACCTTC | CASSPSDRDGYTF
TRBD1 | TRBJ2-2 | - | TRBV7-2 | TGTGCCAGCAGCTTACGCTCCGGACAGGGGGCGACCGGGGAGCTGTTTTTT | CASSLRSGQGATGELFF
- | TRBJ1-1 | - | TRBV6-6 | TGTGCCAGCAGCAGGGTAGACACTGAAGCTTTCTTT | CASSRVDTEAFF
- | TRBJ1-2 | - | TRBV27 | TGTGCCAGCAGCCACAACCCCCAGGGCGCCGGAGAAGCGGGCTACACCTTC | CASSHNPQGAGEAGYTF
TRBD1 | TRBJ1-1 | - | TRBV7-9 | TGTGCCAGCAGGTATCAGGGGGGCACTGAAGCTTTCTTT | CASRYQGGTEAFF
TRBD2 | TRBJ2-2 | - | TRBV7-9 | TGTGCCAGCAGCCCCCGGGGTGAGAGGCGGGAGATCGGGGAGCTGTTTTTT | CASSPRGERREIGELFF
- | TRBJ1-5 | - | TRBV6-5 | TGTGCCAGCGGTACGCGGAGCAATCAGCCCCAGCATTTT | CASGTRSNQPQHF
- | TRBJ1-2 | - | TRBV11-1 | TGTGCCAGCAGCTTAGCACGGCAGGGGCACGGCTACACCTTC | CASSLARQGHGYTF
TRBD2 | TRBJ2-1 | - | TRBV7-3 | TGTGCCAGCAGCTTAAGAGCGGGGGTCTACAATGAGCAGTTCTTC | CASSLRAGVYNEQFF
- | TRBJ2-3 | - | TRBV9 | TGTGCCAGCAGCGGCCGGAGAGGGGATACGCAGTATTTT | CASSGRRGDTQYF
- | TRBJ1-4 | - | TRBV7-3 | TGTGCCAGCAGCTTAATGTTAGGGCGGGTTTATGAGACGTGGGATGAAAAACTGTTTTTT | CASSLMLGRVYETWDEKLFF
TRBD1 | TRBJ1-2 | - | TRBV4-3 | TGCGCCAGCAGCCAAGGTGTGACAGGGGTGCGTGGCTACACCTTC | CASSQGVTGVRGYTF
TRBD2 | TRBJ2-1 | once | TRBV5-1 | TGCGCCAGCAGCTTGGTGGGCACAACACGACTAGCGGGGTCATACAATGAGCAGTTCTTC | CASSLVGTTRLAGSYNEQFF
- | TRBJ1-2 | few | TRBV12-3/TRBV12-4 | TGTGCCAGCAGTTTGGTGGCGGGTGGCTACACCTTC | CASSLVAGGYTF
- | TRBJ2-7 | - | TRBV5-5 | TGTGCCAGCAGCCTTGGGACTCCTACCTACGAGCAGTACTTC | CASSLGTPTYEQYF
- | TRBJ2-3 | - | TRBV4-3 | TGCGCCAGCAGCCAAAGAGCGTACTCGGGGGATACGCAGTATTTT | CASSQRAYSGDTQYF
TRBD1 | TRBJ1-2 | few | TRBV2 | TGTGCCAGCAGTGTGGGACAGGACTATGGCTACACCTTC | CASSVGQDYGYTF
- | TRBJ2-4 | - | TRBV27 | TGTGCCAGCAGAGGTAGGGCAAGGGGGTACATTCAGTACTTC | CASRGRARGYIQYF
TRBD1 | TRBJ1-4 | - | TRBV30 | TGTGCCTGGAGTCTAGACAGGGATAATGAAAAACTGTTTTTT | CAWSLDRDNEKLFF
- | TRBJ2-7 | once | TRBV21-1 | TGTGCCAGCAGCCACAGCTCCTACGAGCAGTACTTC | CASSHSSYEQYF
- | TRBJ2-2 | - | TRBV4-1 | TGCGCCAGCAGCCAAGATCTCCGAGGGGGAAGGGAGCTGTTTTTT | CASSQDLRGGRELFF
TRBD1 | TRBJ1-4 | - | TRBV25-1 | TGTGCCAGCAGTGAATACCTCGGACAGGGGGCGTCTAATGAAAAACTGTTTTTT | CASSEYLGQGASNEKLFF
TRBD1 | TRBJ1-2 | - | TRBV2 | TGTGCCAGCAGTGACTCTCTGACAGGGGGCGAAAGCTACACCTTC | CASSDSLTGGESYTF